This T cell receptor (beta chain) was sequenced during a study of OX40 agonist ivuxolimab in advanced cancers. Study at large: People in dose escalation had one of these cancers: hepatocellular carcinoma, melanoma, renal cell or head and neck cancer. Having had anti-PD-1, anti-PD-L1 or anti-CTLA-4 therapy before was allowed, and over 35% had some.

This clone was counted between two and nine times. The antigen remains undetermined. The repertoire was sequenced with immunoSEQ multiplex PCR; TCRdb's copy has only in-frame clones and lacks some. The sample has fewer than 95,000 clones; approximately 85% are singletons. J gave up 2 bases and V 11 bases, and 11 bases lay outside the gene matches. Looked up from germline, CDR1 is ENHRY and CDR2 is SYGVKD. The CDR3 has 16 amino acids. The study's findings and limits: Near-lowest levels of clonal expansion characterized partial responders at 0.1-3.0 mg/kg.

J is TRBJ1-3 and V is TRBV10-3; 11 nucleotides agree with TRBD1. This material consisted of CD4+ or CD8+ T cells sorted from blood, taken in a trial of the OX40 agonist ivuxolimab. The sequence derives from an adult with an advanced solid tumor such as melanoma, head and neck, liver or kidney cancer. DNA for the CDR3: TGTGCCTCTAGCCTTAGGACAGGGGGCACTGGAAACACCATATATTTT. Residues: CASSLRTGGTGNTIYF.